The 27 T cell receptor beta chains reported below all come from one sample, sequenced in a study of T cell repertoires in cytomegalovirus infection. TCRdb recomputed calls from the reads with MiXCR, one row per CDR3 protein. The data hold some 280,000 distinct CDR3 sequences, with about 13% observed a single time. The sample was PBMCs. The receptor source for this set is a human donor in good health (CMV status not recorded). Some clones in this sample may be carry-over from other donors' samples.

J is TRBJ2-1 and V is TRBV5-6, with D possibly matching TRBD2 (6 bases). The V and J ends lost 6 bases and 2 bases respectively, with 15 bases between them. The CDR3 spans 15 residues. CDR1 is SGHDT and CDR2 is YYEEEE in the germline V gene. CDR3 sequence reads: CASMKRSGPYNEQFF. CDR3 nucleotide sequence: TGTGCCAGCATGAAGCGGAGCGGGCCCTACAATGAGCAGTTCTTC.

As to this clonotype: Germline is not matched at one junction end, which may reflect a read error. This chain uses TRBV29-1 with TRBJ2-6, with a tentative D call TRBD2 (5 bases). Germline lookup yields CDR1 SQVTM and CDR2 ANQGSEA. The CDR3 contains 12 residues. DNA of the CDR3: TGCAGAGTTGGAGGAGGGGCCAACGTCCTGACTTTC. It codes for CRVGGGANVLTF.

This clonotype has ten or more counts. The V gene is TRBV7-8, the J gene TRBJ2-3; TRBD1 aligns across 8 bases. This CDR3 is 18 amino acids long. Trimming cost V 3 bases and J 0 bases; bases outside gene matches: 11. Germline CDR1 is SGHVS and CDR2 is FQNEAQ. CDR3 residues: CASSFGGHGQGSTDTQYF. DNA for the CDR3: TGTGCCAGCAGCTTCGGGGGCCATGGACAGGGCAGCACAGATACGCAGTATTTT.

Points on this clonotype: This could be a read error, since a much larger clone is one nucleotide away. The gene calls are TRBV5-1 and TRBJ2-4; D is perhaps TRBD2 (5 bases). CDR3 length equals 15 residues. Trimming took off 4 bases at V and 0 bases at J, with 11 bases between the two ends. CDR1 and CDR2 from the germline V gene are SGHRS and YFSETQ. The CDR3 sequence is CASSPDGEAKNIQYF. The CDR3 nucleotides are TGCGCCAGCAGCCCGGACGGGGAAGCCAAAAACATTCAGTACTTC.

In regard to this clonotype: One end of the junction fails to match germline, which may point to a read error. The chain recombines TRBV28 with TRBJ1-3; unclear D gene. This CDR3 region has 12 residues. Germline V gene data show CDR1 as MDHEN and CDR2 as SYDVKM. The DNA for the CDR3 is TGTGCCAGCAGTTCTAACGGAAACACCAGAGATTTT. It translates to CASSSNGNTRDF.

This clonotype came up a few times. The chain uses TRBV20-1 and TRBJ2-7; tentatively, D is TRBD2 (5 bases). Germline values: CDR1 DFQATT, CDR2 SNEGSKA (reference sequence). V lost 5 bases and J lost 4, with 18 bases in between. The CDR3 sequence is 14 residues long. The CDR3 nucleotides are TGCAGTGCTGCTGGTTCGGGGTTGGTTTACGAGCAGTACTTC. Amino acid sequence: CSAAGSGLVYEQYF.

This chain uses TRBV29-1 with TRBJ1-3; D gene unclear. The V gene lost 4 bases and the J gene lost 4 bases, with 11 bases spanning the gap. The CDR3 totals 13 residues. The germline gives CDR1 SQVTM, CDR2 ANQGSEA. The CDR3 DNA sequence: TGCAGCGTTGCTCCGGGAGTAGGAAACACCATATATTTT. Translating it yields CSVAPGVGNTIYF. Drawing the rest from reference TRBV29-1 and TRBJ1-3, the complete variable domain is SAVISQKPSRDICQRGTSLTIQCQVDSQVTMMFWYRQQPGQSLTLIATANQGSEATYESGFVIDKFPISRPNLTFSTLTVSNMSPEDSSIYLCSVAPGVGNTIYFGEGSWLTVV.

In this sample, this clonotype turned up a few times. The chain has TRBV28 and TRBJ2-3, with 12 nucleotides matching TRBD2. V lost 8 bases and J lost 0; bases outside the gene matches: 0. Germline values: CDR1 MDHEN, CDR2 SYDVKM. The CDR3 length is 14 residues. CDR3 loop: CASGTSGSTDTQYF. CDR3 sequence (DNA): TGTGCCAGCGGGACTAGCGGGAGCACAGATACGCAGTATTTT.

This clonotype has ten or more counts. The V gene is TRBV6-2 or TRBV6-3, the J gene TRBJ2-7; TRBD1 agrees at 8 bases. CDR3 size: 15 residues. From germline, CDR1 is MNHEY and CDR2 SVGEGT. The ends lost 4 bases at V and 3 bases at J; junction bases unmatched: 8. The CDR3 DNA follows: TGTGCCAGCAGTTTGCCCTGGACAGGGAACTACGAGCAGTACTTC. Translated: CASSLPWTGNYEQYF.

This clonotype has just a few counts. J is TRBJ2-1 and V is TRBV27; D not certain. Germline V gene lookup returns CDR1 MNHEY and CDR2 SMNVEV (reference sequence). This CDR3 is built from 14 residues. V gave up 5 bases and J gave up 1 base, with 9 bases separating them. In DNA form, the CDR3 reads TGTGCCAGCAGTCCCTCCCCGTCCTACAATGAGCAGTTCTTC. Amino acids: CASSPSPSYNEQFF.

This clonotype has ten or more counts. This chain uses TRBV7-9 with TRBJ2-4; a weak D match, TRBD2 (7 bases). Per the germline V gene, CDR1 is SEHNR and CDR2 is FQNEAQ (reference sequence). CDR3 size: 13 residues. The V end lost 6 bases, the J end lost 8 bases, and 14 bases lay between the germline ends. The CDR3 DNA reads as TGTGCCAGCAGGGAGGGGGGGGCCCACATTCAGTACTTC. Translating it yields CASREGGAHIQYF.

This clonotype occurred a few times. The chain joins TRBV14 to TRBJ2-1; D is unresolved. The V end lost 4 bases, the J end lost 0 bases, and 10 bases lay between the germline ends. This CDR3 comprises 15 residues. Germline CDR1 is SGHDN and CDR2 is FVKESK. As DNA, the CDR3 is TGTGCCAGCAGCCCCTCCTTTGGCTCCTACAATGAGCAGTTCTTC. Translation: CASSPSFGSYNEQFF.

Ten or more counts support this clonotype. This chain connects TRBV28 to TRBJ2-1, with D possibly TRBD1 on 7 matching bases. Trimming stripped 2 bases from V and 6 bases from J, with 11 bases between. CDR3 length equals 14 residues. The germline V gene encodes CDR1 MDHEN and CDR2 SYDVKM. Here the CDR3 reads CASSLAGQINEQFF. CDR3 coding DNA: TGTGCCAGCAGTTTAGCGGGACAGATCAATGAGCAGTTCTTC.

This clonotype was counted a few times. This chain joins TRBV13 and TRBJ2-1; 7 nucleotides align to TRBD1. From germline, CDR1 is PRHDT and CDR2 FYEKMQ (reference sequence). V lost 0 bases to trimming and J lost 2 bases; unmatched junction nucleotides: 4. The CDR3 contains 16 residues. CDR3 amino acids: CASSLGPGQTYNEQFF. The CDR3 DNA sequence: TGTGCCAGCAGCTTAGGGCCGGGACAGACCTACAATGAGCAGTTCTTC.

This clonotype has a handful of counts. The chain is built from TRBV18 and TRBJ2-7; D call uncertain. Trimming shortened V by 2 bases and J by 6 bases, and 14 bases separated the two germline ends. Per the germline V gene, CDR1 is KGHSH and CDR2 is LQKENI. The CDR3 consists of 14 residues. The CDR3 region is CASSPIPLAGEQYF. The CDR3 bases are TGTGCCAGCTCACCAATCCCTCTTGCTGGCGAGCAGTACTTC.

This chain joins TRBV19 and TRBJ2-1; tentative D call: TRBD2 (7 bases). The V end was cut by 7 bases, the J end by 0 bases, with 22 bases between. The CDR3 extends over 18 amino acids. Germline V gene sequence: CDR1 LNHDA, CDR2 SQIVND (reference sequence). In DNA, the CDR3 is TGTGCCAGTACCTGGGGGGGGGGGGCCCTTGGCTCCTACAATGAGCAGTTCTTC. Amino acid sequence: CASTWGGGALGSYNEQFF.

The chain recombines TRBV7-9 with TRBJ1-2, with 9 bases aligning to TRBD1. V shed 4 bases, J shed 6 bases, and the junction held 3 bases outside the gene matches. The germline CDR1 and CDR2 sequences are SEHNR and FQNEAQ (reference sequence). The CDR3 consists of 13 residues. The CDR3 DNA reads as TGTGCCAGCAGCTCGACAGGGGGGAATGGCTACACCTTC. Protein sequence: CASSSTGGNGYTF. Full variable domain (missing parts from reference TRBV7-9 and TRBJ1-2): DTGVSQNPRHKITKRGQNVTFRCDPISEHNRLYWYRQTLGQGPEFLTYFQNEAQLEKSRLLSDRFSAERPKGSFSTLEIQRTEQGDSAMYLCASSSTGGNGYTFGSGTRLTVV.

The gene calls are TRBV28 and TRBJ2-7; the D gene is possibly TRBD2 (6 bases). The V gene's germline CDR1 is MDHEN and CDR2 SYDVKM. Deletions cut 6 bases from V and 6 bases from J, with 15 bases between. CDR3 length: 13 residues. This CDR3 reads CASSRGGFREQYF. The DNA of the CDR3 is TGTGCCAGCAGCCGGGGAGGTTTTCGCGAGCAGTACTTC.

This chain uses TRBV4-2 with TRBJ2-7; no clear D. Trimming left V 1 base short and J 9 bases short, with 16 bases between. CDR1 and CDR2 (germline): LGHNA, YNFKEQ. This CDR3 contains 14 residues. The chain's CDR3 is CASSQAETPDPQYF. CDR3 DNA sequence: TGTGCCAGCAGCCAAGCGGAGACGCCGGACCCGCAGTACTTC.

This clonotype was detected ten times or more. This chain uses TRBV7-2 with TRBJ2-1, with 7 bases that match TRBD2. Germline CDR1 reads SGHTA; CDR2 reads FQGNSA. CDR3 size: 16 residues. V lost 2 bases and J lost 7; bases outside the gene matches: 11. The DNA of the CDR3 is TGTGCCAGCAGCTTACTGGCGGGAGAAAGTAGGAATGAGCAGTTCTTC. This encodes CASSLLAGESRNEQFF.

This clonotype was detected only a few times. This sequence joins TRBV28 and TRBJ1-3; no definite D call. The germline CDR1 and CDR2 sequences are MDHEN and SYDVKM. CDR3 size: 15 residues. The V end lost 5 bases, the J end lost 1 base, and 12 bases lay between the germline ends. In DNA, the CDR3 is TGTGCCAGCAGTGAAACTTTGTTTTCTGGAAACACCATATATTTT. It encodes CASSETLFSGNTIYF.

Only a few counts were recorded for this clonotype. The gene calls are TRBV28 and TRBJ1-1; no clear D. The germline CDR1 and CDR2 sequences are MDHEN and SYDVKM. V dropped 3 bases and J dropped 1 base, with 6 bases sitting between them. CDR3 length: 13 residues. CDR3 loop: CASSFSRNTEAFF. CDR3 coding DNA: TGTGCCAGCAGTTTTTCCAGGAACACTGAAGCTTTCTTT.

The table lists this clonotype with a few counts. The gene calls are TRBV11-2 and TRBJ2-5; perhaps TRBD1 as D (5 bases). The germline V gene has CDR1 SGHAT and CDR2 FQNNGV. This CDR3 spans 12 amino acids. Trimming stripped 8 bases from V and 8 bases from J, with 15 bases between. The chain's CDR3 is CASDKGVGTQYF. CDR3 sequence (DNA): TGTGCCAGCGACAAAGGGGTGGGCACCCAGTACTTC.

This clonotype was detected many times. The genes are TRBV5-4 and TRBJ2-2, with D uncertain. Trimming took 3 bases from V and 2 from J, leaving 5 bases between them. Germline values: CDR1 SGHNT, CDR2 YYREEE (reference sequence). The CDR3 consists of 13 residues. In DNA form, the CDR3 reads TGTGCCAGCAGCTCACAAAACACCGGGGAGCTGTTTTTT. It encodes CASSSQNTGELFF.

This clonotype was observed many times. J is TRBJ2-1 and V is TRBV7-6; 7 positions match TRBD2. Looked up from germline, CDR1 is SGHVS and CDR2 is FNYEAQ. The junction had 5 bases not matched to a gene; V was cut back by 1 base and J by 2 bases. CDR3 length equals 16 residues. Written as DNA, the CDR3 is TGTGCCAGCAGCTTAGATGCTAGCGGCACCTACAATGAGCAGTTCTTC. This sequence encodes CASSLDASGTYNEQFF.

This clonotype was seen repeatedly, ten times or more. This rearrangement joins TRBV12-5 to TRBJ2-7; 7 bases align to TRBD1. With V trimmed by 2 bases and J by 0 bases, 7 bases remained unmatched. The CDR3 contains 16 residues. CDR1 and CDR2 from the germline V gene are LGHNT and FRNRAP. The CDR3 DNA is TGTGCTAGTGGTTTGATTACGACAGGGAGCTCCTACGAGCAGTACTTC. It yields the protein CASGLITTGSSYEQYF.

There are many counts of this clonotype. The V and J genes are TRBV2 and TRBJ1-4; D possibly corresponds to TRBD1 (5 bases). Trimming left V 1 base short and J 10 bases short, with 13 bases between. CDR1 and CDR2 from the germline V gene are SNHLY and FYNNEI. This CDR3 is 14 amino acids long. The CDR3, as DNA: TGTGCCAGCAGTGAAGGGCAGGGAGATGGAAAACTGTTTTTT. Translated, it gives CASSEGQGDGKLFF.